These 31 T cell receptor beta chains were sequenced from one sample in a study of metastatic and nonmetastatic thyroid tumors. TCRdb reprocessed the PCR reads using MiXCR. Of around 15,000 clones in the sample, approximately 20% were seen once. Before thyroid surgery, none of the patients had received any treatment. Sequenced material: tumor tissue. These receptor sequences come from a female donor with papillary thyroid cancer or a benign thyroid nodule (not recorded which). Some clones in this sample may be carry-over from other donors' samples.

This clone was picked up many times. The chain is built from TRBV20-1 and TRBJ2-1; no definite D call. CDR3 size: 14 residues. CDR1 and CDR2 (germline): DFQATT, SNEGSKA (reference sequence). V was trimmed by 3 bases and J by 4 bases, leaving 13 bases between them. This CDR3 reads CSARDRSIYNEQFF. The CDR3 DNA reads TGCAGTGCTAGGGATAGGTCGATTTACAATGAGCAGTTCTTC.

The chain is built from TRBV4-1 and TRBJ2-1, with D tentatively TRBD2 (5 bases). The V gene's germline CDR1 is MGHRA and CDR2 YSYEKL. The CDR3 consists of 18 residues. Trimming stripped 0 bases from V and 4 bases from J, with 19 bases between. CDR3 region: CASSQDTTRGSLYNEQFF. The CDR3 bases are TGCGCCAGCAGCCAAGACACCACCAGAGGGAGTCTTTACAATGAGCAGTTCTTC.

The sample holds a few counts of this clone. The chain links TRBV15 to TRBJ2-7; D uncertain. V gave up 4 bases and J gave up 7 bases, with 17 bases separating them. The CDR3 has 14 amino acids. Germline V gene data show CDR1 as LNHNV and CDR2 as YYDKDF (reference sequence). CDR3 region: CATSIIADFREQYF. CDR3 nucleotide sequence: TGTGCCACCAGCATAATTGCGGATTTCCGTGAGCAGTACTTC.

A few counts support this clone. The rearrangement joins TRBV18 to TRBJ1-2; 8 nucleotides match TRBD1. This CDR3 spans 15 amino acids. V lost 5 bases, J lost 1 base, and 6 bases stayed unmatched. Germline V gene data show CDR1 as KGHSH and CDR2 as LQKENI. The CDR3 region has the DNA TGTGCCAGCTCAACCGGGACAGGCCGTAACTATGGCTACACCTTC. It codes for CASSTGTGRNYGYTF.

This clone was observed at least ten times. The CDR3: CASSLVTPGSAGSYEQYF. The CDR3 coding sequence is TGTGCCAGCAGCTTAGTTACCCCGGGCAGTGCCGGGTCCTACGAGCAGTACTTC. The V call is TRBV11-1, the J call TRBJ2-7; no firm D call. The germline V gene has CDR1 SGHAT and CDR2 FQDESV (reference sequence). V was pared by 1 base and J by 1 base, with 20 bases between. This CDR3 contains 18 residues.

The genes are TRBV7-2 and TRBJ2-2; no clear D gene. The CDR3 contains 12 residues. The V and J ends lost 5 bases and 3 bases respectively, with 4 bases between them. Germline lookup yields CDR1 SGHTA and CDR2 FQGNSA. Written as DNA, the CDR3 is TGTGCCAGCAGCCTCGACACCGGGGAGCTGTTTTTT. It codes for CASSLDTGELFF.

This clone turned up a few times. V gene TRBV10-3 combines with J gene TRBJ2-7; D is possibly TRBD1 (5 bases). V lost 2 bases and J lost 7, with 9 bases in between. The CDR3 extends over 12 amino acids. Germline-derived CDR1 and CDR2 are ENHRY and SYGVKD. The CDR3 DNA reads TGTGCCATCAGTGAGACAGGTCAGGAGCAGTACTTC. Translating gives CAISETGQEQYF.

The chain combines TRBV12-3 or TRBV12-4 with TRBJ1-1; TRBD1 might be the D (5 bases). Trimming pared 5 bases from V and 11 bases from J, leaving 18 bases between. The CDR3 is 13 residues long. The CDR3 here is CASSPPCRASAFF. CDR3 coding DNA: TGTGCCAGCAGTCCCCCGTGCAGGGCGTCGGCTTTCTTT.

Sample share makes this clone medium-sized (0.01 to 0.1%). The chain employs TRBV6-2 or TRBV6-3 and TRBJ2-7, with TRBD1 matching over 10 bases. The CDR3 contains 14 residues. The V gene end was trimmed by 5 bases and the J gene end by 7 bases; junction bases not matched to a gene: 8. CDR1 and CDR2 (germline): MNHEY, SVGEGT. In nucleotides, the CDR3 is TGTGCCAGCAGTCCGACAGGGGGCTTGGGGGAGCAGTACTTC. It specifies CASSPTGGLGEQYF.

This chain links TRBV7-9 with TRBJ2-7; D remains unclear. Germline lookup yields CDR1 SEHNR and CDR2 FQNEAQ (reference sequence). V lost 2 bases to trimming and J lost 3 bases, with 11 bases between them. This CDR3 is built from 14 residues. The DNA of the CDR3 is TGTGCCAGCAGCTTAACGGGTTGGGGCTACGAGCAGTACTTC. It is translated as CASSLTGWGYEQYF. Full variable domain (remainder filled in from reference TRBV7-9 and TRBJ2-7): DTGVSQNPRHKITKRGQNVTFRCDPISEHNRLYWYRQTLGQGPEFLTYFQNEAQLEKSRLLSDRFSAERPKGSFSTLEIQRTEQGDSAMYLCASSLTGWGYEQYFGPGTRLTVT.

This clone rates as medium-sized. V gene TRBV4-1 combines with J gene TRBJ1-5; D remains unclear. Germline CDR1 is MGHRA and CDR2 is YSYEKL. Trimming removed 0 bases at V and 3 bases at J, with 9 bases between. The length of the CDR3 is 15 residues. The CDR3 here is CASSQDVRTNQPQHF. CDR3 coding DNA: TGCGCCAGCAGCCAAGATGTGAGGACCAATCAGCCCCAGCATTTT.

This clone was seen repeatedly, ten times or more. V gene TRBV12-3 or TRBV12-4 combines with J gene TRBJ2-1; D is unresolved. V was pared by 2 bases and J by 9 bases, with 5 bases between. This CDR3 spans 11 amino acids. CDR3 sequence (DNA): TGTGCCAGCAGTTTATTGGCTGAGCAGTTCTTC. Encoded protein: CASSLLAEQFF.

This chain joins TRBV5-1 and TRBJ2-7; D is uncertain. Germline V CDR1 and CDR2: SGHRS, YFSETQ. The CDR3 totals 13 residues. V was pared by 1 base and J by 0 bases, with 5 bases between. The CDR3 DNA is TGCGCCAGCAGCTTGATGGACTCCTACGAGCAGTACTTC. It specifies CASSLMDSYEQYF. The whole variable domain, filled in from reference TRBV5-1 and TRBJ2-7, reads KAGVTQTPRYLIKTRGQQVTLSCSPISGHRSVSWYQQTPGQGLQFLFEYFSETQRNKGNFPGRFSGRQFSNSRSEMNVSTLELGDSALYLCASSLMDSYEQYFGPGTRLTVT.

V is TRBV30 and J is TRBJ1-2, with TRBD1 as a possible D gene (5 bases). The CDR3 covers 14 residues. The germline CDR1 and CDR2 sequences are GTSNPN and SVGIG (reference sequence). The V end was cut by 0 bases, the J end by 4 bases, with 12 bases between. The CDR3 protein is CAWSVGQGGYGYTF. The CDR3 DNA reads as TGTGCCTGGAGTGTAGGGCAGGGCGGCTATGGCTACACCTTC.

This chain joins TRBV18 and TRBJ2-5; D is uncertain. Germline values: CDR1 KGHSH, CDR2 LQKENI. V was cut by 5 bases and J by 5 bases, with 15 bases left in between. CDR3 length: 14 amino acids. CDR3 coding DNA: TGTGCCAGCTCATCCGACACAAATGGGGAGACCCAGTACTTC. This sequence encodes CASSSDTNGETQYF.

This clone ranks as medium-sized. This chain uses TRBV12-3 or TRBV12-4 with TRBJ2-3; D uncertain. There are 16 residues in the CDR3. The V end was cut by 6 bases, the J end by 4 bases, with 20 bases between. The CDR3 DNA is TGTGCCAGCAGCCCCGGGTTAGCCATTTTTTCAGATACGCAGTATTTT. Translated: CASSPGLAIFSDTQYF.

By share, this clone ranks as large. The chain recombines TRBV20-1 with TRBJ2-3; the D gene is possibly TRBD1 (6 bases). CDR1 and CDR2 from the germline V gene are DFQATT and SNEGSKA (reference sequence). V was cut by 6 bases and J by 6 bases, with 28 bases left in between. The CDR3 is 17 amino acids. The CDR3 nucleotides are TGCAGTGCCACCCGAACCCAGCGGACAGACTTTTTTGATACGCAGTATTTT. Protein: CSATRTQRTDFFDTQYF.

The chain recombines TRBV2 with TRBJ1-1, with 8 nucleotides matching TRBD1. This CDR3 is 13 amino acids long. Per germline, CDR1 SNHLY and CDR2 FYNNEI. With 8 bases clipped from V and 4 bases from J, the junction kept 6 bases outside the gene matches. Here the CDR3 reads CASLGTGTTEAFF. The CDR3 nucleotides are TGTGCCAGCCTTGGGACAGGAACCACTGAAGCTTTCTTT.

The chain combines TRBV6-1 with TRBJ2-7; D gene ambiguous. Trimming shortened V by 8 bases and J by 4 bases, and 12 bases separated the two germline ends. There are 12 residues in the CDR3. Germline V lookup: CDR1 MNHNS, CDR2 SASEGT. The CDR3 sequence: CASGPQEYEQYF. The CDR3 DNA reads as TGTGCCAGCGGCCCCCAAGAATACGAGCAGTACTTC.

Worth noting for this clone: A single base separates this from a much larger clone, so it may be a read error. The sample contains more than one DNA sequence encoding this CDR3. The chain uses TRBV29-1 and TRBJ2-3; D could derive from TRBD1 or TRBD2 (6 bases each). This CDR3 is built from 16 residues. Germline V CDR1 and CDR2: SQVTM, ANQGSEA. V was shortened by 6 bases and J by 3 bases, with 22 bases between the two germline ends. CDR3 region: CSVQGRRAGRTDTQYF. The CDR3 DNA sequence: TGCAGCGTACAGGGTAGGAGGGCGGGGCGGACAGATACGCAGTATTTT.

This clone turned up a few times. The chain has TRBV6-1 and TRBJ2-3; weak D call: TRBD2 (6 bases). CDR1 and CDR2 (germline): MNHNS, SASEGT. Trimming shortened V by 3 bases and J by 2 bases, and 12 bases separated the two germline ends. This CDR3 has 15 residues. CDR3: CASSDGGTLTDTQYF. In DNA form, the CDR3 reads TGTGCCAGCAGTGACGGCGGGACTCTCACAGATACGCAGTATTTT.

This clone is labeled medium-sized (0.01 to 0.1%). This rearrangement joins TRBV6-1 to TRBJ1-6; 8 nucleotides agree with TRBD1. The trim removed 6 bases at V and 7 bases at J, leaving 14 bases unmatched. CDR1 and CDR2 from the germline V gene are MNHNS and SASEGT. The CDR3 has 17 amino acids. Written as DNA, the CDR3 is TGTGCCAGCAGGAGCCAACTTGGGACAGGTACCAATTCACCCCTCCACTTT. Translated, it gives CASRSQLGTGTNSPLHF.

The table lists this clone with many counts. This sequence joins TRBV20-1 and TRBJ2-1; 11 positions agree with TRBD2. The V gene end was trimmed by 5 bases and the J gene end by 5 bases; junction bases not matched to a gene: 8. Germline V lookup: CDR1 DFQATT, CDR2 SNEGSKA (reference sequence). The CDR3 sequence is 15 residues long. The DNA of the CDR3 is TGCAGTGCTCCCCGATTGGGACTAGCGGACAATGAGCAGTTCTTC. As protein: CSAPRLGLADNEQFF.

This chain links TRBV7-9 with TRBJ1-2; 8 bases fit TRBD1. Germline V CDR1 and CDR2: SEHNR, FQNEAQ (reference sequence). Unmatched junction bases numbered 5, after V lost 0 bases and J lost 8 bases. The CDR3 covers 14 residues. Here the CDR3 reads CASSLAQTGGGYTF. CDR3 nucleotides: TGTGCCAGCAGCTTAGCGCAAACAGGGGGAGGCTACACCTTC.

This clone was detected ten times or more. The CDR3 DNA reads TGTGCCAGCAGCTTACAATGGGTAGGGCACGGAGAGACCCAGTACTTC. It specifies CASSLQWVGHGETQYF. This chain uses TRBV11-2 with TRBJ2-5; no firm D call. Trimming removed 2 bases from V and 4 bases from J, with 17 bases in between. Germline V CDR1 and CDR2: SGHAT, FQNNGV. This CDR3 has 16 residues.

This chain's CDR3 is CASSLTGLAGETQYF. The CDR3 DNA reads as TGTGCCAGCAGCTTAACCGGACTAGCGGGAGAGACCCAGTACTTC. This sequence joins TRBV7-3 and TRBJ2-5; TRBD2 matches 11 bases. Trimming removed 0 bases from V and 4 bases from J; junction bases left unmatched: 1. This CDR3 spans 15 amino acids. Germline-derived CDR1 and CDR2 are SGHTA and FQGTGA.

This clone was observed at least ten times. The chain employs TRBV6-1 and TRBJ2-6; TRBD2 matches 7 bases. The germline V gene has CDR1 MNHNS and CDR2 SASEGT. V lost 7 bases to trimming and J lost 0 bases; unmatched junction nucleotides: 9. This CDR3 has 17 residues. This chain's CDR3 is CASTRASGVSGANVLTF. The DNA of the CDR3 is TGTGCCAGCACCCGAGCTAGCGGAGTCTCTGGGGCCAACGTCCTGACTTTC.

The chain carries TRBV5-1 and TRBJ1-2, with D perhaps TRBD1 (5 bases). Per the germline V gene, CDR1 is SGHRS and CDR2 is YFSETQ. V lost 0 bases and J 4 bases, leaving 13 bases between the germline ends. The CDR3 has 15 residues. This chain's CDR3 is CASSLAGTVSYGYTF. The CDR3 region has the DNA TGCGCCAGCAGCTTGGCCGGGACTGTGAGCTATGGCTACACCTTC.

In its sample, this clone was seen many times. This chain joins TRBV29-1 and TRBJ1-2, with 10 bases fitting TRBD1. Germline V CDR1 and CDR2: SQVTM, ANQGSEA. The CDR3 length is 13 residues. V was pared by 7 bases and J by 8 bases, with 10 bases of the junction left unmatched. CDR3 bases: TGCAGCGCCTTACCGGGGACAGGGGAGGGCTACACCTTC. This translates into CSALPGTGEGYTF.

V is TRBV9 and J is TRBJ1-2; maybe TRBD1 (5 bases). Germline V gives CDR1 SGDLS, CDR2 YYNGEE. This CDR3 has 15 amino acids. The germline V and J ends were trimmed by 4 bases and 5 bases, with 18 bases remaining between them. CDR3 sequence (DNA): TGTGCCAGCAGCCAAGGGACGGGTGAGGGGTATGGCTACACCTTC. It specifies CASSQGTGEGYGYTF.

This clone was detected only a few times. This chain uses TRBV27 with TRBJ1-1, with D possibly matching TRBD1 (6 bases). CDR1 is MNHEY and CDR2 is SMNVEV in the germline V gene (reference sequence). The CDR3 extends over 15 amino acids. Between the trimmed V and J ends, which lost 5 bases and 8 bases, there was a span of 21 bases. CDR3 DNA: TGTGCCAGCAGTGGACCAGGACAGTGGGCTAGGGAAGCTTTCTTT. Amino acid sequence: CASSGPGQWAREAFF.